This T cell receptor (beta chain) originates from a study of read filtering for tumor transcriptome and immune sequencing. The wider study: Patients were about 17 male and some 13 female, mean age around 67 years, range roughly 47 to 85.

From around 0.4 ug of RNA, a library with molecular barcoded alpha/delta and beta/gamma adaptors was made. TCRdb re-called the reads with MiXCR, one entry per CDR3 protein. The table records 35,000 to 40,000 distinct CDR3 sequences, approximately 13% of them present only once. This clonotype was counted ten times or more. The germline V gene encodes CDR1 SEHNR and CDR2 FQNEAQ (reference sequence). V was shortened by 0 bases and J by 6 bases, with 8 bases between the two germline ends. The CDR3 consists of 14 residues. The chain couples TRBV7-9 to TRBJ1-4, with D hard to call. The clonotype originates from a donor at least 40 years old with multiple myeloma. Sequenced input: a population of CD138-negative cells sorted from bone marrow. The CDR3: CASSLAQDDEKLFF. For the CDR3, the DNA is TGTGCCAGCAGCTTAGCTCAGGATGATGAAAAACTGTTTTTT.